This T cell receptor (beta chain) was captured in a study of T cells in Graves' hyperthyroidism and ophthalmopathy (dated by TCRdb to the late 2010s). About the full investigation: A discovery cohort of around 98 patients, 43 with Graves' ophthalmopathy and approximately 55 with stable Graves' hyperthyroidism, was used to find distinguishing TCR V-J signatures. Prospective prediction of ophthalmopathy was tested in an independent validation cohort of 18 to 20 hyperthyroidism patients and 15 to 17 patients who later progressed to ophthalmopathy. The 75 to 100 discovery patients were randomly split 7:3 into training and test sets. Thyroid tissue and blood T-cell repertoires from more than five Graves' hyperthyroidism patients were also compared in the study. Once sampling was done, hyperthyroidism patients were given methimazole at a starting dose of 30 mg daily, whereas ophthalmopathy patients were given high-dose intravenous methylprednisolone. The paper reports TCR Vbeta CDR3 sequencing of fewer than 150 peripheral blood samples: over 40 ophthalmopathy, under 80 hyperthyroidism and around 17 progressor patients.

Patients with uncontrolled infections, other autoimmune diseases, pregnancy or lactation were excluded. Diagnoses were established on the basis of clinical symptoms, serum thyroxine and TRAb, thyroid ultrasound, and orbital computed tomography. Total RNA was extracted with Trizol reagent, and quality was checked on an Agilent 2100 Bioanalyzer. This clonotype has a handful of counts. Its cognate antigen has yet to be identified. Base qualities are not recorded, but no much larger clone differs from it by a single base. The TCR beta CDR3 regions were amplified from the RNA transcripts. The TCR CDR3 was subjected to a first round of RT-PCR using the HTBI primer set and the Qiagen OneStep RT-PCR kit. Libraries were constructed in a second round of multiplex PCR, after which size selection and purification were performed. Sequencing of the libraries was done on an Illumina HiSeq2000 using paired-end 100 bp reads. The study's own analysis went as follows. Raw data were processed with SOAPnuke, discarding reads with adapters, uncalled bases, mean Phred below 15, or no exact constant-primer or identifier match. COPE v1.2.5 was used to merge high-quality paired reads, and clonotypes were defined as unique nucleotide sequences. Clonotypes were aligned to IMGT TRBV, TRBD and TRBJ reference segments using MiTCR v1.1. Only V-J combinations with frequency above 0.0001, covering about 99% of repertoires, were analysed. A TCS score was defined as the ratio between F50 (clonal expansion) and ExV (chaos), using BLOSUM62-based TCRdist between CDR3 peptides within each V-J. Welch's t-statistics and random forest reduced 514 V-J features to under 15, which were used in a naive Bayes classifier (R e1071). Thyroid-blood repertoire similarity was quantified with the Morisita-Horn index. TCRdb ran its own pipeline on the public reads, namely fastp trimming at Q25 and MiXCR clone calling, and kept in-frame beta chains. Every CDR3 protein is listed once, alongside the most common genes and DNA of its rows. TCRdb assigned the V and J calls; the authors' analysis was not used. This sample holds around 620,000 distinct CDR3 sequences; roughly 50% were observed only once. The ten largest clones take up 15% to 20% of the sample.

There are 14 amino acids in the CDR3, from cysteine to phenylalanine inclusive. Only the CDR3 region is kept as DNA, spanning 42 bases read in frame from base 1. Looking up the germline V gene yields CDR1 SNHLY and CDR2 FYNNEI. After removal of 5 bases from V and 1 base from J, the junction retains 2 bases not matched to a gene. Overall results and qualifications from the work: In validation, progression to ophthalmopathy was predicted by the model with around 71% sensitivity and 72% to 85% specificity, a median of roughly six months before onset. Most expanded thyroid clonotypes (frequency above 0.001) were also found in blood, which suggests that blood repertoires may mirror thyroid immune responses. A model built on a 13 V-J signature distinguished ophthalmopathy from stable hyperthyroidism, reaching around 88% sensitivity and 81.08% specificity in cross-validation and 80%/75% in testing. No statistical method was used to fix the sample size in advance, and group allocation was not hidden from the investigators.

The receptor was isolated from an adult woman with Graves' disease, either hyperthyroidism or ophthalmopathy (not recorded which). This chain is built from TRBV2 and TRBJ2-3; 8 middle bases align to TRBD2. The sample comprised peripheral blood or thyroid tissue (not recorded which). This receptor has the CDR3 CASSKLAGTDTQYF. In nucleotides, the sequence is TGTGCCAGCAGTAAACTAGCGGGCACAGATACGCAGTATTTT.